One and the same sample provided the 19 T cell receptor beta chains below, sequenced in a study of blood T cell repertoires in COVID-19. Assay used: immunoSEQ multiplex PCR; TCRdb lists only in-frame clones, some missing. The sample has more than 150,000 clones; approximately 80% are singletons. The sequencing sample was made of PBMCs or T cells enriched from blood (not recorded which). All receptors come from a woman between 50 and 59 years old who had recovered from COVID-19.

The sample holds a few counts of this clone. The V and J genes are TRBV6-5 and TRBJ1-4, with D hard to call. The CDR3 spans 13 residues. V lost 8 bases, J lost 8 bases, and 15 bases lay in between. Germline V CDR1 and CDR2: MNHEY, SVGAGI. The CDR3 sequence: CASLETALEKLFF. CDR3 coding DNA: TGTGCCAGCTTGGAGACGGCTTTAGAAAAACTGTTTTTT.

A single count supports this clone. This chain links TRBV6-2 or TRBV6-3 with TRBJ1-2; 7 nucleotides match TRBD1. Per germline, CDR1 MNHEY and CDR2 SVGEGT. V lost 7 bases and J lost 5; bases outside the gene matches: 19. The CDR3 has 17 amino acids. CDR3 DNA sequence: TGTGCCAGCATCCCCGGGGGCAGGGGGTCCGCTTGGTATGGCTACACCTTC. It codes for CASIPGGRGSAWYGYTF.

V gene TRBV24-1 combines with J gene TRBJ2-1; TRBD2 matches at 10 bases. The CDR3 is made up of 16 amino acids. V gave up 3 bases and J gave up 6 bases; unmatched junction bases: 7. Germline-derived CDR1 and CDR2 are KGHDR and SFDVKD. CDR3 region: CATSDLSGGARNEQFF. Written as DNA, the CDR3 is TGTGCCACCAGTGATCTGAGCGGGGGGGCCCGCAATGAGCAGTTCTTC.

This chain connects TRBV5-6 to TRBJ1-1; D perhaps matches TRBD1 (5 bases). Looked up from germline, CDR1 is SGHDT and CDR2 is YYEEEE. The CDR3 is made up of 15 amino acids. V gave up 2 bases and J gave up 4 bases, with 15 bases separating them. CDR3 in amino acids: CASSFVVQGGTEAFF. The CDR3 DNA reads TGTGCCAGCAGCTTTGTGGTGCAGGGAGGCACTGAAGCTTTCTTT. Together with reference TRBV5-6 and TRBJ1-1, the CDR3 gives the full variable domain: DAGVTQSPTHLIKTRGQQVTLRCSPKSGHDTVSWYQQALGQGPQFIFQYYEEEERQRGNFPDRFSGHQFPNYSSELNVNALLLGDSALYLCASSFVVQGGTEAFFGQGTRLTVV.

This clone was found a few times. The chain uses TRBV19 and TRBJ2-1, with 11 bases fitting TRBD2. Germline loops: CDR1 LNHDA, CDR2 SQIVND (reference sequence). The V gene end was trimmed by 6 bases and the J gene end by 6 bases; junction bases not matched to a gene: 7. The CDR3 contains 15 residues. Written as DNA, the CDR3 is TGTGCCAGTAGACTTTATAGCGGGGGGGCCAATGAGCAGTTCTTC. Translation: CASRLYSGGANEQFF.

The DNA of the CDR3 is TGTGCCAGCAGACCCACCAGGATCGTGGGACTAGGGGTTGGGGACGAGCAGTACTTC. Encoded protein: CASRPTRIVGLGVGDEQYF. The chain links TRBV13 to TRBJ2-7; 8 bases agree with TRBD2. With V trimmed by 6 bases and J by 5 bases, 24 bases remained unmatched. This CDR3 is built from 19 residues. The germline CDR1 and CDR2 sequences are PRHDT and FYEKMQ (reference sequence).

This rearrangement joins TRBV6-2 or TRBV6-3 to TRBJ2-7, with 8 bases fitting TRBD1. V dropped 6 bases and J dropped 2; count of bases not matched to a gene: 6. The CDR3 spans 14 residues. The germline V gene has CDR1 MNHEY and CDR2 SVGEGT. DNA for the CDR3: TGTGCCAGCAGCACTCGACAGGGGACCTACGAGCAGTACTTC. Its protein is CASSTRQGTYEQYF.

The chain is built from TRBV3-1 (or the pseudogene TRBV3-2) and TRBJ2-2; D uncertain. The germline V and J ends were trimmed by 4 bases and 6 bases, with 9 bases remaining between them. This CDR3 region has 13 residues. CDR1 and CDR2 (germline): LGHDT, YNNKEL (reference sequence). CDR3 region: CASSPLVPGELFF. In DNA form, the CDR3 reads TGTGCCAGCAGCCCTCTAGTCCCCGGGGAGCTGTTTTTT.

In nucleotides, the CDR3 is TGTGCCAGCAGCGTAATGGGAGCGGGAGCAGAGACCCAGTACTTC. The encoded protein is CASSVMGAGAETQYF. The chain employs TRBV9 and TRBJ2-5, with 8 positions matching TRBD2. The CDR3 runs to 15 residues. The germline CDR1 and CDR2 sequences are SGDLS and YYNGEE. V lost 1 base to trimming and J lost 4 bases; unmatched junction nucleotides: 6.

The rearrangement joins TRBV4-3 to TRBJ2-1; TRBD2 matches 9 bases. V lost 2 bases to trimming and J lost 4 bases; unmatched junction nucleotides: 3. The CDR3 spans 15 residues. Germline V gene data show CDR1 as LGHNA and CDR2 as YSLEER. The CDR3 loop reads CASSQLAGIYNEQFF. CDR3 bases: TGCGCCAGCAGCCAACTAGCGGGGATTTACAATGAGCAGTTCTTC.

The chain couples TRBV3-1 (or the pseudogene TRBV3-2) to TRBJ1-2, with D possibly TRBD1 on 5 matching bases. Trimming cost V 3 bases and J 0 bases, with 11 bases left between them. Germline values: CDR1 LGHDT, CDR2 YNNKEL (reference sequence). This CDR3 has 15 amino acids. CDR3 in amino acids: CASSHDKTANYGYTF. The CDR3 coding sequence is TGTGCCAGCAGCCACGATAAGACAGCTAACTATGGCTACACCTTC.

CDR3 protein: CASSFKGGYEAFF. CDR3 DNA sequence: TGCGCCAGCAGCTTCAAGGGCGGGTATGAAGCTTTCTTT. The gene calls are TRBV5-1 and TRBJ1-1; D unclear. The ends were cut back, 2 bases at V and 7 bases at J, with 12 bases in the middle. The CDR3 has 13 amino acids. CDR1 and CDR2 (germline): SGHRS, YFSETQ.

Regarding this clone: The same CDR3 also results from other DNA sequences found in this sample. The DNA of the CDR3 is TGTGCCATCAGACCGACAGGGGAAGAGACCCAGTACTTC. This codes for CAIRPTGEETQYF. The chain has TRBV10-3 and TRBJ2-5, with 8 positions matching TRBD1. After removal of 6 bases from V and 3 bases from J, the junction contained 3 bases not matched to a gene. The germline gives CDR1 ENHRY, CDR2 SYGVKD. The CDR3 consists of 13 residues.

The DNA for the CDR3 is TGTGCCAGCAGCGTAGCCGTAGGGCGGGGGGAGACCCAGTACTTC. It specifies CASSVAVGRGETQYF. The gene calls are TRBV9 and TRBJ2-5; 7 bases are a match to TRBD2. The CDR3 runs to 15 residues. The germline V gene encodes CDR1 SGDLS and CDR2 YYNGEE. V lost 0 bases and J lost 5; bases outside the gene matches: 7.

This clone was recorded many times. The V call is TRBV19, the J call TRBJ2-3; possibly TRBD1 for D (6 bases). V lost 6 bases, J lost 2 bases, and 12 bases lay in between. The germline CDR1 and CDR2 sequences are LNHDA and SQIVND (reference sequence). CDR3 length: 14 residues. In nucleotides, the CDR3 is TGTGCCAGTAGCGCCACAGGGATCACAGATACGCAGTATTTT. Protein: CASSATGITDTQYF.

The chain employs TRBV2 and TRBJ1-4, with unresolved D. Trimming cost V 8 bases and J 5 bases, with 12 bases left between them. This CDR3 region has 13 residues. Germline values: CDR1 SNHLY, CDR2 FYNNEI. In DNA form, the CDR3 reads TGTGCCAGCCGCCCGGACTGGAATGAAAAACTGTTTTTT. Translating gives CASRPDWNEKLFF.

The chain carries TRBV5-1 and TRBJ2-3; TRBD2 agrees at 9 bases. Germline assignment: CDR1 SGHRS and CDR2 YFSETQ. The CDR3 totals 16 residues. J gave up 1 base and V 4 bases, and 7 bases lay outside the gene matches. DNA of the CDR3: TGCGCCAGCAGCCCGCCCCGACTAGCGGGCACAGATACGCAGTATTTT. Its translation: CASSPPRLAGTDTQYF.

The CDR3, as DNA: TGTGCCAGCTCACCACCTTTAACAGATACGCAGTATTTT. This codes for CASSPPLTDTQYF. The genes are TRBV18 and TRBJ2-3; D is unclear. Germline loops: CDR1 KGHSH, CDR2 LQKENI. V lost 0 bases, J lost 3 bases, and 4 bases lay in between. The CDR3 is made up of 13 amino acids.

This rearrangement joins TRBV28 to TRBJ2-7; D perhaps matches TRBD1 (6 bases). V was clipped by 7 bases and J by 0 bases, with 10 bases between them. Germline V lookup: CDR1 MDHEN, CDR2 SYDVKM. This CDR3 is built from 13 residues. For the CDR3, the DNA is TGTGCCAGCACCGGGACAAACTCCTACGAGCAGTACTTC. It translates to CASTGTNSYEQYF.